A selection of T cell receptor beta chains follows, all from one sample in a study of CD8 T cells in ankylosing spondylitis. TCRdb recomputed calls from the 5' RACE reads with MiXCR, one row per CDR3 protein. The top ten clones hold about 42% of a sample with roughly 220,000 distinct CDR3 sequences, about 18% of them seen once. What was sequenced was blood, either unsorted or a sorted T cell fraction (not recorded which). Receptors originate from a male donor with ankylosing spondylitis. Both conserved end residues are part of each CDR3. The order of the fields is J gene, D gene, V gene, CDR3 protein. A D gene is named only where the DNA matches it firmly.

TRBJ2-3 NA TRBV10-2 CASSEGIAEVSTDTQYF
TRBJ2-2 TRBD1 TRBV5-6 CASSPAGQGHRELFF
TRBJ1-6 TRBD1 TRBV27 CASSFGQGIYPLHF
TRBJ2-2 NA TRBV2 CASSGQINSNTGELFF
TRBJ1-2 NA TRBV7-9 CASSPTTEPNGNYGYTF
TRBJ1-1 NA TRBV6-5 CASSSQGWGMNTEAFF
TRBJ2-3 TRBD2 TRBV20-1 CSARPAGVAADTQYF
TRBJ1-1 NA TRBV4-1 CASSQLRGSGEAFF
TRBJ2-7 NA TRBV9 CASSPGTPGYEQYF
TRBJ1-4 NA TRBV5-1 CASSLWTNEKLFF
TRBJ1-4 NA TRBV11-2 CASSLDGEEEKLFF
TRBJ2-7 TRBD2 TRBV5-1 CASSFSTGTSGTMSYEQYF
TRBJ2-5 TRBD2 TRBV12-3/TRBV12-4 CASSLSSGETQYF
TRBJ2-7 NA TRBV9 CASSVDRDARSYEQYF
TRBJ1-2 TRBD1 TRBV27 CASRGQGGINYGYTF
TRBJ2-2 NA TRBV20-1 CSAAPIVDTGELFF
TRBJ2-2 TRBD2 TRBV7-2 CASSPSLAGGVTGELFF
TRBJ2-7 TRBD2 TRBV4-1 CASSQGGLVSYEQYF
TRBJ2-3 TRBD2 TRBV11-2 CASSLGAGVGADTQYF
TRBJ2-1 NA TRBV6-1 CASSDVRGDNEQFF
TRBJ2-1 NA TRBV5-1 CASSPLEFNEQFF
TRBJ2-1 NA TRBV11-1 CASSPWRGYNEQFF
TRBJ2-1 TRBD2 TRBV12-3/TRBV12-4 CASSGGERGRLFF
TRBJ2-3 NA TRBV4-2 CASSPKPFRGTDTQYF
TRBJ2-7 NA TRBV6-2/TRBV6-3 CASSYSARGDTYEQYF
TRBJ2-7 NA TRBV20-1 CSARGSGTYEQYF
TRBJ2-1 NA TRBV4-2 CASSQHLREPQFF
TRBJ2-7 NA TRBV6-2/TRBV6-3 CASSYTASSYEQYF
TRBJ2-7 NA TRBV7-3 CASSPVAGIPYEQYF
TRBJ2-1 NA TRBV6-2/TRBV6-3 CASSYVGEGYNEQFF
TRBJ1-5 TRBD1 TRBV24-1 CATCDRAVGQPQHF
TRBJ2-2 TRBD2 TRBV20-1 CSAPGTSGTGELFF
TRBJ1-5 NA TRBV9 CASGGGDQPQHF
TRBJ2-1 NA TRBV12-3/TRBV12-4 CASSSKEVVEQFF
TRBJ2-7 NA TRBV11-2 CASSFGAASSSYEQYF
TRBJ2-3 NA TRBV12-5 CASGLDAGRLLTDTQYF
TRBJ2-5 NA TRBV29-1 CSVEKEGHQYQETQYF
TRBJ1-1 TRBD1 TRBV6-1 CASWDRGSPEAFF
TRBJ2-1 NA TRBV25-1 CASSELGGDEQFF
TRBJ2-7 TRBD1 TRBV5-6 CASRPTGGEYEQYF
TRBJ1-6 NA TRBV2 CASSGAGNSPLHF
TRBJ1-1 NA TRBV4-3 CASSQGTENTEAFF
TRBJ2-1 TRBD2 TRBV27 CASSLSPSGNYNEQFF
TRBJ2-5 NA TRBV6-2/TRBV6-3 CASSYGLKWETQYF
TRBJ2-1 NA TRBV3-1 CASSQDLGGSSYNEQFF
TRBJ2-7 NA TRBV4-1 CASSRRDGPYEQYF
TRBJ1-6 NA TRBV27 CASSLSLGSYNSPLHF
TRBJ2-1 TRBD2 TRBV10-3 CAISESDSGAYNEQFF
TRBJ1-1 TRBD1 TRBV4-3 CASSQGTGMNTEAFF
TRBJ1-1 NA TRBV21-1 CASSKGGGVEAFF
TRBJ1-2 NA TRBV2 CASMRDGYTF
TRBJ2-3 NA TRBV4-1 CASSPGPKGGDTQYF